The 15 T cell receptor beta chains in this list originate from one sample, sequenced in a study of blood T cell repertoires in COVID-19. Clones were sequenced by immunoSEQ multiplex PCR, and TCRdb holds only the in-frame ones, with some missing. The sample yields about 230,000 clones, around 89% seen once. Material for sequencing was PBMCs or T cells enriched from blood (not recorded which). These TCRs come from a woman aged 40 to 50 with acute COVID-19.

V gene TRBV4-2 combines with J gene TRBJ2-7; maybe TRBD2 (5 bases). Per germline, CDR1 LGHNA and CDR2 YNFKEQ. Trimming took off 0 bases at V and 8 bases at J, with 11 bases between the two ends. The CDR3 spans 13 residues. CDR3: CASSQDGAGQQYF. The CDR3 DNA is TGTGCCAGCAGCCAAGATGGTGCGGGCCAGCAGTACTTC.

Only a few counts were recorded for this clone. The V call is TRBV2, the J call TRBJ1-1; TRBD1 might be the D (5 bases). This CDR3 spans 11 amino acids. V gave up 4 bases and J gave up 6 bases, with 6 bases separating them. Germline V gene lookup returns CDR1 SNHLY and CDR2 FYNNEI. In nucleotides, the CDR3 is TGTGCCAGCAGTGGCAGGGCTGAAGCTTTCTTT. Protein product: CASSGRAEAFF.

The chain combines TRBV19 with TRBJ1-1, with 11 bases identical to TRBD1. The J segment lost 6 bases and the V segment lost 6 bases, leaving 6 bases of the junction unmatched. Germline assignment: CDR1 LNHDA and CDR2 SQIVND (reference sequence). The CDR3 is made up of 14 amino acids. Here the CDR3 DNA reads TGTGCCAGTAGGGACAGGGGGCAGTGGGCTGAAGCTTTCTTT. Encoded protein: CASRDRGQWAEAFF.

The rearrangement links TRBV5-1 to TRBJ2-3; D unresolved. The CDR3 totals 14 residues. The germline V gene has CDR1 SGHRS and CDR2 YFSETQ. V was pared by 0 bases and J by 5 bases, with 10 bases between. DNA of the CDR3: TGCGCCAGCAGCTTGGCGGGTAGAAGAGATACGCAGTATTTT. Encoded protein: CASSLAGRRDTQYF.

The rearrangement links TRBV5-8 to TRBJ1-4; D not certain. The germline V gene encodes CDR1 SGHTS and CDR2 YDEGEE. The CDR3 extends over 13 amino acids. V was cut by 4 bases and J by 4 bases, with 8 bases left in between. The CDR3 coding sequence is TGTGCCAGCAGCCGAACTTTTAATGAAAAACTGTTTTTT. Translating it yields CASSRTFNEKLFF.

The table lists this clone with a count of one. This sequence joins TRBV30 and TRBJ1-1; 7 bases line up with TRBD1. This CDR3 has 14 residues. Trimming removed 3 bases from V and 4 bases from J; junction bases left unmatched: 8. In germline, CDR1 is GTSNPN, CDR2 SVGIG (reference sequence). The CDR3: CAWRLSNRGTEAFF. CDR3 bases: TGTGCCTGGAGGTTATCGAACAGGGGCACTGAAGCTTTCTTT.

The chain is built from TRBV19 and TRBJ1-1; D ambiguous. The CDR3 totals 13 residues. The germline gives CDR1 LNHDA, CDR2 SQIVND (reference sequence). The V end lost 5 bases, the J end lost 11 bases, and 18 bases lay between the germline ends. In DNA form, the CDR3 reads TGTGCCAGTAGTGCCGTGGGAGGGTTGGAGGCTTTCTTT. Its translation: CASSAVGGLEAFF.

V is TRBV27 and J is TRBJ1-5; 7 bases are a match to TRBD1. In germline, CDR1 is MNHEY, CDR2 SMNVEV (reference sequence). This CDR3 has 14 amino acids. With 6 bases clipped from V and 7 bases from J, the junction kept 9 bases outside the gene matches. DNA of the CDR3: TGTGCCAGCAGGAGGGGGCCTGAGGGACAGCCCCAGCATTTT. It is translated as CASRRGPEGQPQHF.

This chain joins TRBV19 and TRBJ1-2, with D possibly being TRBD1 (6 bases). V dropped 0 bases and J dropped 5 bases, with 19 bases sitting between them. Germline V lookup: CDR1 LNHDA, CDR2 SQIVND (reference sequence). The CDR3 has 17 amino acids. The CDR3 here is CASSIDPGAANGYGYTF. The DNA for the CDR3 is TGTGCCAGTAGTATAGACCCAGGGGCCGCAAACGGGTATGGCTACACCTTC.

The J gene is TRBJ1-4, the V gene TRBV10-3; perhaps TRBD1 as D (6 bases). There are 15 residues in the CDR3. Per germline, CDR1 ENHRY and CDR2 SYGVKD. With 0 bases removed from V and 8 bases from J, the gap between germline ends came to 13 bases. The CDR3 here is CAISESENQGEKLFF. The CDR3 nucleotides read TGTGCCATCAGTGAGTCGGAGAATCAGGGGGAAAAACTGTTTTTT.

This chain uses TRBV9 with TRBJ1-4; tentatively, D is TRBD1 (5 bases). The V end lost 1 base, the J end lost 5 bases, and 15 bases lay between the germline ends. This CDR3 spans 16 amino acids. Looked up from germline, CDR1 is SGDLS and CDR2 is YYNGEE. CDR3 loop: CASSVFGGAKNEKLFF. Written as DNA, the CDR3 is TGTGCCAGCAGCGTATTCGGGGGTGCCAAGAATGAAAAACTGTTTTTT.

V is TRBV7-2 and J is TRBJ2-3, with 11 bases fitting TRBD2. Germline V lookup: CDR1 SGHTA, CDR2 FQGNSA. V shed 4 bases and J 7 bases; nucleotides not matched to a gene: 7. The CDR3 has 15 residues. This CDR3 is CASSSLAGESYTQYF. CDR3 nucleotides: TGTGCCAGCAGCTCACTAGCGGGAGAATCATATACGCAGTATTTT.

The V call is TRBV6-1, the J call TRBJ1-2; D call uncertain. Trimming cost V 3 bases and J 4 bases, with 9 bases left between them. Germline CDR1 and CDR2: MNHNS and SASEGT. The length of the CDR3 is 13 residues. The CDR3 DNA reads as TGTGCCAGCAGTGAGCGTGGCGGCTATGGCTACACCTTC. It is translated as CASSERGGYGYTF.

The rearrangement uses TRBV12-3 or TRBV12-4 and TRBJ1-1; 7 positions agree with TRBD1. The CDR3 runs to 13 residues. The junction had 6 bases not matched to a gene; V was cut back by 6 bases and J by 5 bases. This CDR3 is CASSDDRVTEAFF. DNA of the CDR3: TGTGCCAGCAGCGACGACAGGGTGACTGAAGCTTTCTTT.

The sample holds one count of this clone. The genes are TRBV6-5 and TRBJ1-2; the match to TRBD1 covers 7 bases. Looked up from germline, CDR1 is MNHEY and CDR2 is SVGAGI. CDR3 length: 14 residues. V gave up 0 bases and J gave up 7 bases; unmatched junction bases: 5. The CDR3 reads CASSYSTRDSGYTF. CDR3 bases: TGTGCCAGCAGTTACTCGACACGGGACAGTGGCTACACCTTC.